This TCR beta chain was obtained from a study of cytomegalovirus exposure and HLA in healthy donors. With 60 Vbeta and 13 Jbeta primers, the PCR was carried out. Profiled with immunoSEQ multiplex PCR; TCRdb holds only in-frame clones, not every one. The sample lists over 45,000 clones, around 78% seen once, with more than 1.4% in the top ten. Study-wide results and caveats: Immune exposure information available was restricted to CMV serostatus. Per a later analysis, HLA-associated TCR beta chains showed more clonal expansion than other, equally common TCR beta chains. A few of the chains that were CMV-associated were confirmed in vitro to be specific for CMV antigens. There were reportedly fewer N-insertions in an Asian-associated ancestry cluster than the roughly 700-donor mean, in a later analysis.

For this clone: Its specificity is not known.

The TCR comes from a female donor in good health and CMV-seronegative. The sequencing input was PBMCs.

CDR3 nucleotide sequence: TGCGCCAGCACCCGATCACCGACAGGGTTGGAAGGGTTGTATGGCTACACCTTC. Translating it yields CASTRSPTGLEGLYGYTF. J is TRBJ1-2 and V is TRBV4-1, with 7 positions matching TRBD1. The CDR3 is made up of 18 amino acids. Germline CDR1 reads MGHRA; CDR2 reads YSYEKL. After removal of 7 bases from V and 5 bases from J, the junction contained 22 bases not matched to a gene.